Here is one T cell receptor beta chain with its context. What it binds is not known. V was clipped by 1 base and J by 4 bases, with 16 bases between them. The length of the CDR3 is 16 residues. The germline V gene encodes CDR1 SGHTA and CDR2 FQGTGA. The record originates from a study of shared clonotypes between healthy human individuals. Study-wide background: Researchers assigned three CD4 naive, three CD4 memory, two CD8 naive and one CD8 memory plate to each donor.

CD4+ cells yielded CD45RA+ naive and CD45RA-negative memory subsets. Using immunoSEQ multiplex PCR, the repertoire was profiled, and TCRdb retains in-frame clones only, with some absent. Of about 990,000 clones in the sample, more than 75% were seen once. Whole-study findings and limits: Depth was large, yet rarefaction showed that sorted-subset sequencing was incomplete. As a rule, naive subsets had a larger estimated richness than memory subsets.

This sequence originates from a man between 18 and 35 years old in good health. Some clones in this sample may be carry-over from other donors' samples. The chain links TRBV7-3 to TRBJ1-1; D gene unclear. Material: memory CD4+ T cells from PBMCs. Subset in this sample: CD45RA-negative fraction. CDR3 sequence (DNA): TGTGCCAGCAGCTTAAGGCCGGACCTCGGGAGCACTGAAGCTTTCTTT. It translates to CASSLRPDLGSTEAFF.